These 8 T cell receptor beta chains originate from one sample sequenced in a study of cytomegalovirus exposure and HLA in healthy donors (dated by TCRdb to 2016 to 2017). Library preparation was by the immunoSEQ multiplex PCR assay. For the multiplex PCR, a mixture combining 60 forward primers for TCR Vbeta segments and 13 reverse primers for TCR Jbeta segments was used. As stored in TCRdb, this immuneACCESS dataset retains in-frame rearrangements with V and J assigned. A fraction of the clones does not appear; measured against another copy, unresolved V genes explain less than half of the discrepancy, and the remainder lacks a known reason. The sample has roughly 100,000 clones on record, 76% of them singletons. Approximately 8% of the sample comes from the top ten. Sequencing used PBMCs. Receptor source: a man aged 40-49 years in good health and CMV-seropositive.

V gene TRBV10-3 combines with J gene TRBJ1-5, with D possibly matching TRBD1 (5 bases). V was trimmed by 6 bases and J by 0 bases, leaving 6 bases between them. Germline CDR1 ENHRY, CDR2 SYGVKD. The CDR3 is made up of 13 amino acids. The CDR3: CAIRQDSNQPQHF. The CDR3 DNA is TGTGCCATCAGACAGGATAGCAATCAGCCCCAGCATTTT.

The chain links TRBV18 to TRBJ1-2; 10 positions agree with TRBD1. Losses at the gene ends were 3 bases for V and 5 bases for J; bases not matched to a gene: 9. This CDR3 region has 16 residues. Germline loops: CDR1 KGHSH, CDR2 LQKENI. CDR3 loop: CASSPVQTGGFYGYTF. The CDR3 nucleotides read TGTGCCAGCTCACCTGTTCAGACAGGGGGCTTTTATGGCTACACCTTC.

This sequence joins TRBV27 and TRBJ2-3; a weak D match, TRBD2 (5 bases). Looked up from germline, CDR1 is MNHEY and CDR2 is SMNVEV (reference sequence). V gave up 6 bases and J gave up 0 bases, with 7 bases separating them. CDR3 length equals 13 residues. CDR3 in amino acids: CASSPGSTDTQYF. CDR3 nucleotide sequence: TGTGCCAGCAGCCCGGGGAGCACAGATACGCAGTATTTT.

CDR3: CASTMTGKYEQYF. The CDR3 DNA sequence: TGTGCCAGCACTATGACAGGGAAGTACGAGCAGTACTTC. The gene calls are TRBV28 and TRBJ2-7; 7 bases match TRBD1. V lost 7 bases to trimming and J lost 4 bases; unmatched junction nucleotides: 7. The CDR3 consists of 13 residues. Germline assignment: CDR1 MDHEN and CDR2 SYDVKM.

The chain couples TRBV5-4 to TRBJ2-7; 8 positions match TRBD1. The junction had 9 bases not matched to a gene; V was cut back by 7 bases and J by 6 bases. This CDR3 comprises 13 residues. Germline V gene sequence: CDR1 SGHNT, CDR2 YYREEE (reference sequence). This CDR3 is CASYRAGGGEQYF. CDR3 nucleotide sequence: TGTGCCAGCTACAGGGCAGGGGGCGGCGAGCAGTACTTC. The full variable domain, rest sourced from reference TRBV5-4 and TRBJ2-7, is ETGVTQSPTHLIKTRGQQVTLRCSSQSGHNTVSWYQQALGQGPQFIFQYYREEENGRGNFPPRFSGLQFPNYSSELNVNALELDDSALYLCASYRAGGGEQYFGPGTRLTVT.

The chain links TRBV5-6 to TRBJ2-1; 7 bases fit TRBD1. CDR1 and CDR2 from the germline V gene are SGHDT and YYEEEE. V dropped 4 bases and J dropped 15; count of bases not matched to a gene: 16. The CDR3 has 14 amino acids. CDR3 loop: CASSLLDREYTWFF. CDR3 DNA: TGTGCCAGCAGCCTACTCGACAGGGAATATACGTGGTTCTTC.

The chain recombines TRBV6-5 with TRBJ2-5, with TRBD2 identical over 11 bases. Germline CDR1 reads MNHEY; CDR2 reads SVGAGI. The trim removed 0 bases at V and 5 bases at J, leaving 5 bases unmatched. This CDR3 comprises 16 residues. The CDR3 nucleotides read TGTGCCAGCAGTTACTCCCCCGTAGCGGGGGGGGAGACCCAGTACTTC. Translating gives CASSYSPVAGGETQYF.

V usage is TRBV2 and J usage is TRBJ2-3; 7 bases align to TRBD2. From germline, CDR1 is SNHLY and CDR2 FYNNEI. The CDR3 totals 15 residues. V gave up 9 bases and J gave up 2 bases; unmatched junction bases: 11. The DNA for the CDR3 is TGTGCCAGTAAGCGGGACGGCAAGAACACAGATACGCAGTATTTT. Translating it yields CASKRDGKNTDTQYF.